The T cell receptor beta chain described here comes from a study of T cell responses to AZD1222 COVID-19 vaccine. Study-wide findings and caveats: Clonal diversity may have been underestimated, and the donors were mostly white British, with more females than males. Among spike-specific TCRs, nearly half reportedly target unmutated variant regions. Spike as a whole was targeted by vaccine-associated CD4 TCRs, dominant at 160-218 and 743-854.

The table came from immunoSEQ multiplex PCR; TCRdb's copy has only in-frame clones and leaves some out. The profile shows 90,000 to 130,000 clones, around 80% of them singletons. Notes on this clone: Antigen: not known.

The receptor's source is an adult in good health. This specimen consisted of peripheral blood, obtained on day 0 of AZD1222 vaccination.

The CDR3 DNA reads as TGTGCCAGCAGCCAAGTGGCAGGAGAAGCTTTCTTT. The encoded protein is CASSQVAGEAFF. The rearrangement uses TRBV3-1 (or the pseudogene TRBV3-2) and TRBJ1-1; no clear D gene. The CDR3 is 12 residues long. Trimming left V 1 base short and J 8 bases short, with 8 bases between. Germline V gene lookup returns CDR1 LGHDT and CDR2 YNNKEL (reference sequence).